This is a list of T cell receptor beta chains from one sample in a study of blood T cells in healthy people across ages. TCRdb used MiXCR to reprocess the 5' RACE reads, holding one entry per CDR3 protein. This sample yields over a million distinct CDR3 sequences, of which approximately 40% are seen a single time; 7.9% belongs to the top ten. The sequenced sample consisted of blood. The receptors were gathered from a woman under 30 in good health. CDR3s include the opening cysteine and the closing phenylalanine or tryptophan. A D gene is named only where the DNA matches it firmly. Size values are once, few and many counts, or a class for expanded clones, and some rows have none.

CDR3: CASSPSTGGNQPQHF; DNA: TGTGCCAGCAGCCCCTCCACGGGTGGCAATCAGCCCCAGCATTTT; D: .; J: TRBJ1-5; size: .; V: TRBV6-6
CDR3: CASSQVGAGNLYGYTF; DNA: TGTGCCAGCAGCCAAGTTGGGGCCGGGAACCTCTATGGCTACACCTTC; D: .; J: TRBJ1-2; size: .; V: TRBV4-2
CDR3: CASSQGAGGIYGYTF; DNA: TGTGCCAGCAGCCAAGGGGCAGGGGGCATCTATGGCTACACCTTC; D: TRBD1; J: TRBJ1-2; size: .; V: TRBV3-1
CDR3: CASSLSAGAVQPQHF; DNA: TGTGCCAGCAGTTTATCGGCAGGGGCTGTTCAGCCCCAGCATTTT; D: .; J: TRBJ1-5; size: .; V: TRBV27
CDR3: CSARVGNEQFF; DNA: TGCAGTGCTAGAGTTGGTAATGAGCAGTTCTTC; D: .; J: TRBJ2-1; size: .; V: TRBV20-1
CDR3: CASSDIGGNYGYTF; DNA: TGTGCCAGCAGTGACATCGGGGGCAACTATGGCTACACCTTC; D: .; J: TRBJ1-2; size: once; V: TRBV2
CDR3: CASWDRVTEAFF; DNA: TGTGCCAGCTGGGACAGGGTTACTGAAGCTTTCTTT; D: TRBD1; J: TRBJ1-1; size: .; V: TRBV3-1
CDR3: CSADVAGEAFF; DNA: TGCAGTGCCGACGTTGCGGGAGAAGCTTTCTTT; D: .; J: TRBJ1-1; size: .; V: TRBV20-1
CDR3: CASSQEGGAGYTF; DNA: TGTGCCAGCAGCCAAGAGGGAGGGGCTGGCTACACCTTC; D: .; J: TRBJ1-2; size: .; V: TRBV4-2
CDR3: CASSYSTSAQETQYF; DNA: TGTGCCAGCAGTTACTCGACTAGCGCCCAAGAGACCCAGTACTTC; D: TRBD2; J: TRBJ2-5; size: few; V: TRBV6-5
CDR3: CATSDYEDRLQETQYF; DNA: TGTGCCACCAGTGATTACGAGGACAGGCTGCAAGAGACCCAGTACTTC; D: TRBD1; J: TRBJ2-5; size: few; V: TRBV24-1
CDR3: CAWSPQTGGLDEQYF; DNA: TGTGCCTGGAGTCCCCAAACTGGGGGATTGGACGAGCAGTACTTC; D: .; J: TRBJ2-7; size: .; V: TRBV30
CDR3: CASSESGTGGKYEQYF; DNA: TGTGCCAGCAGTGAGTCTGGGACAGGGGGCAAGTACGAGCAGTACTTC; D: TRBD1; J: TRBJ2-7; size: .; V: TRBV2
CDR3: CSASRGNCEQYF; DNA: TGCAGTGCTAGTCGGGGGAACTGCGAGCAGTACTTC; D: .; J: TRBJ2-7; size: .; V: TRBV20-1
CDR3: CASSQDGAGNTGELFF; DNA: TGCGCCAGCAGCCAAGATGGGGCAGGGAACACCGGGGAGCTGTTTTTT; D: .; J: TRBJ2-2; size: .; V: TRBV4-1
CDR3: CSASGQGVYEQYF; DNA: TGCAGTGCGTCGGGACAGGGCGTATACGAGCAGTACTTC; D: TRBD1; J: TRBJ2-7; size: .; V: TRBV20-1
CDR3: CASRNLGTEDYEQYF; DNA: TGTGCCAGCAGAAACCTCGGGACAGAAGACTACGAGCAGTACTTC; D: TRBD1; J: TRBJ2-7; size: .; V: TRBV27
CDR3: CASSRDRASPLHF; DNA: TGTGCCAGCAGTCGGGACAGGGCCTCACCCCTCCACTTT; D: TRBD1; J: TRBJ1-6; size: .; V: TRBV12-3/TRBV12-4
CDR3: CASSQGERETGGVYGYTF; DNA: TGCGCCAGCAGCCAAGGGGAGCGGGAGACAGGGGGAGTCTATGGCTACACCTTC; D: TRBD1; J: TRBJ1-2; size: few; V: TRBV4-1
CDR3: CASSFRLAGSFNEQYF; DNA: TGCGCCAGCAGCTTTCGCTTAGCGGGAAGTTTCAATGAGCAGTACTTC; D: TRBD2; J: TRBJ2-7; size: .; V: TRBV5-1
CDR3: CASSLAKAKNIQYF; DNA: TGTGCCAGCAGCCTGGCCAAAGCCAAAAACATTCAGTACTTC; D: .; J: TRBJ2-4; size: few; V: TRBV3-1
CDR3: CSARAREWVAEYQETQYF; DNA: TGCAGTGCTAGAGCACGCGAGTGGGTAGCGGAATACCAAGAGACCCAGTACTTC; D: .; J: TRBJ2-5; size: .; V: TRBV20-1
CDR3: CASSTGGLSGNEQFF; DNA: TGTGCCAGCAGTACGGGAGGCCTCTCCGGCAATGAGCAGTTCTTC; D: TRBD2; J: TRBJ2-1; size: .; V: TRBV12-3/TRBV12-4
CDR3: CAWSSAYEQYF; DNA: TGTGCCTGGAGTAGCGCCTACGAGCAGTACTTC; D: .; J: TRBJ2-7; size: few; V: TRBV30
CDR3: CASSPRQVGTYNEQFF; DNA: TGTGCCAGCAGCCCAAGACAGGTCGGGACCTACAATGAGCAGTTCTTC; D: .; J: TRBJ2-1; size: .; V: TRBV3-1
CDR3: CSASLGEEQYF; DNA: TGCAGTGCTAGTTTGGGTGAGGAGCAGTACTTC; D: .; J: TRBJ2-5; size: .; V: TRBV20-1
CDR3: CSARDASRGNLNTGELFF; DNA: TGCAGTGCTAGAGATGCTAGCAGAGGAAACCTGAACACCGGGGAGCTGTTTTTT; D: .; J: TRBJ2-2; size: .; V: TRBV20-1
CDR3: CAGSDQANPYGYTF; DNA: TGTGCCGGCAGTGACCAGGCTAATCCCTATGGCTACACCTTC; D: .; J: TRBJ1-2; size: .; V: TRBV2
CDR3: CARSAGREHYSNQPQHF; DNA: TGTGCCCGTTCCGCCGGGAGAGAACACTATAGCAATCAGCCCCAGCATTTT; D: .; J: TRBJ1-5; size: .; V: TRBV10-3
CDR3: CASSQDGIRNEQFF; DNA: TGTGCCAGCAGCCAAGACGGCATCCGCAATGAGCAGTTCTTC; D: .; J: TRBJ2-1; size: .; V: TRBV7-6
CDR3: CASSLGWQGWRNTEAFF; DNA: TGTGCCAGCAGCTTAGGGTGGCAGGGATGGAGGAACACTGAAGCTTTCTTT; D: .; J: TRBJ1-1; size: few; V: TRBV7-2
CDR3: CAINSGTSGSNEQFF; DNA: TGTGCCATCAATTCCGGGACTAGCGGGAGTAATGAGCAGTTCTTC; D: TRBD2; J: TRBJ2-1; size: .; V: TRBV10-3
CDR3: CASMALGLGTAETQYF; DNA: TGTGCCAGCATGGCTCTGGGATTAGGGACAGCAGAGACCCAGTACTTC; D: TRBD1; J: TRBJ2-5; size: .; V: TRBV25-1
CDR3: CASSPWRVGSSYEQYF; DNA: TGTGCCAGCAGTCCATGGAGAGTTGGCAGCTCCTACGAGCAGTACTTC; D: .; J: TRBJ2-7; size: .; V: TRBV12-3/TRBV12-4
CDR3: CASSQDRLANYNEQFF; DNA: TGCGCCAGCAGCCAAGATAGACTAGCGAACTACAATGAGCAGTTCTTC; D: TRBD2; J: TRBJ2-1; size: .; V: TRBV4-1
CDR3: CASSASRAYEQYF; DNA: TGTGCCAGCAGCGCCTCCCGGGCCTACGAGCAGTACTTC; D: .; J: TRBJ2-7; size: .; V: TRBV7-2
CDR3: CASRKGFQETQYF; DNA: TGCGCCAGCAGAAAGGGATTCCAAGAGACCCAGTACTTC; D: .; J: TRBJ2-5; size: .; V: TRBV10-2
CDR3: CASSLTGAINSEAFF; DNA: TGTGCCAGCAGCTTGACAGGGGCGATCAATTCTGAAGCTTTCTTT; D: TRBD1; J: TRBJ1-1; size: few; V: TRBV7-9
CDR3: CSARDQSRLGTQYF; DNA: TGCAGTGCTAGAGATCAATCCAGGCTGGGGACCCAGTACTTC; D: .; J: TRBJ2-5; size: .; V: TRBV20-1
CDR3: CASSLRREGYNEQFF; DNA: TGTGCCAGCAGCTTACGGCGGGAGGGCTACAATGAGCAGTTCTTC; D: TRBD2; J: TRBJ2-1; size: .; V: TRBV7-2
CDR3: CASRTGTHAEAFF; DNA: TGTGCCAGCAGAACGGGGACTCACGCTGAAGCTTTCTTT; D: .; J: TRBJ1-1; size: .; V: TRBV6-5
CDR3: CASSPGTSGSNEQYF; DNA: TGTGCCAGCAGCCCCGGGACTAGCGGGAGTAATGAGCAGTACTTC; D: TRBD2; J: TRBJ2-5; size: .; V: TRBV6-2/TRBV6-3
CDR3: CATGRKEETQYF; DNA: TGTGCCACCGGACGGAAGGAAGAGACCCAGTACTTC; D: .; J: TRBJ2-5; size: .; V: TRBV6-5